Listed below are T cell receptor beta chains from one sample, sequenced in a study of beta chain features in type 1 diabetes. Sequencing used immunoSEQ multiplex PCR; TCRdb keeps in-frame clones, though not all of them. The data show about 340,000 clones, 7% to 9% seen once. Sequencing was carried out using central memory CD4+ T cells from blood. Receptors originate from a woman between 18 and 30 years old in good health. The CDR3 runs from the conserved cysteine through the conserved F or W. The D gene is left open where the match is weak. Size is stated for part of the rows, as once, few or many counts, or as a class when the clone is expanded.

clone size,D gene,J gene,V gene,CDR3 length,CDR3 protein,CDR3 DNA
few,.,TRBJ2-1,TRBV6-1,15,CASSASMSGYNEQFF,TGTGCCAGCAGTGCTTCAATGTCAGGTTACAATGAGCAGTTCTTC
few,.,TRBJ2-2,TRBV7-2,14,CASSLGMGTGELFF,TGTGCCAGCAGCTTAGGAATGGGGACCGGGGAGCTGTTTTTT
.,.,TRBJ1-3,TRBV6-6,14,CASSYSSRGNTIYF,TGTGCCAGCAGTTACTCTTCCAGGGGTAACACCATATATTTT
few,.,TRBJ2-7,TRBV6-5,16,CASSYEAVILGYEQYF,TGTGCCAGCAGTTACGAGGCGGTAATATTAGGCTACGAGCAGTACTTC
.,.,TRBJ2-2,TRBV29-1,14,CSVVGIRDTGELFF,TGCAGCGTTGTGGGGATTCGGGACACCGGGGAGCTGTTTTTT
few,TRBD1,TRBJ2-2,TRBV28,14,CASKGQANTGELFF,TGTGCCAGCAAGGGACAGGCGAACACCGGGGAGCTGTTTTTT
few,TRBD1,TRBJ2-6,TRBV4-3,19,CASSQGPGTGGSGANVLTF,TGCGCCAGCAGCCAAGGACCCGGGACAGGAGGCTCTGGGGCCAACGTCCTGACTTTC
.,.,TRBJ2-2,TRBV9,15,CASSVPGGNPGELFF,TGTGCCAGCAGCGTACCCGGCGGGAACCCCGGGGAGCTGTTTTTT
.,.,TRBJ2-7,TRBV5-4,13,CASSLLVSHEQYF,TGTGCCAGCAGCTTGCTCGTTTCCCACGAGCAGTACTTC
few,.,TRBJ1-2,TRBV5-1,18,CASSLGDFIGVFNYGYTF,TGCGCCAGCAGCTTGGGTGATTTTATCGGAGTTTTTAACTATGGCTACACCTTC
.,TRBD1,TRBJ1-5,TRBV7-8,17,CASSLAGTGTGNQPQHF,TGTGCCAGCAGCTTAGCGGGCACCGGGACAGGGAATCAGCCCCAGCATTTT
few,TRBD2,TRBJ2-7,TRBV7-2,16,CASSFASGRADYEQYF,TGTGCCAGCAGCTTTGCTAGCGGGAGGGCCGATTACGAGCAGTACTTC
few,TRBD1,TRBJ2-5,TRBV4-3,17,CASSQGYRGTAGETQYF,TGCGCCAGCAGCCAAGGGTACAGGGGGACGGCTGGAGAGACCCAGTACTTC
.,TRBD2,TRBJ2-1,TRBV6-5,13,CAIPTSFHNEQFF,TGTGCCATCCCGACTAGCTTCCACAATGAGCAGTTCTTC
many,TRBD1,TRBJ2-1,TRBV19,16,CASSRRGQGDYNEQFF,TGTGCCAGTAGTAGAAGGGGACAGGGGGACTACAATGAGCAGTTCTTC
.,TRBD2,TRBJ2-5,TRBV10-1,12,CASGAGQETQYF,TGCGCCAGCGGAGCGGGACAAGAGACCCAGTACTTC
.,TRBD2,TRBJ2-3,TRBV14,16,CASSQEAGVRTDTQYF,TGTGCCAGCAGCCAAGAGGCGGGAGTAAGGACAGATACGCAGTATTTT
.,TRBD1,TRBJ2-2,TRBV18,17,CASSLLNSGQGTGELFF,TGTGCCAGCTCACTACTCAATTCTGGACAGGGCACCGGGGAGCTGTTTTTT
.,.,TRBJ2-1,TRBV6-6,15,CASSYTKLSDNEQFF,TGTGCCAGCAGTTACACTAAATTATCTGACAATGAGCAGTTCTTC
few,.,TRBJ2-5,TRBV9,14,CASSVDRGRETQYF,TGTGCCAGCAGCGTAGATAGGGGCAGAGAGACCCAGTACTTC
few,TRBD1,TRBJ1-4,TRBV11-2,16,CASSPRPGQANEKLFF,TGTGCCAGCAGCCCCAGACCGGGACAGGCGAATGAAAAACTGTTTTTT
few,.,TRBJ2-1,TRBV4-3,15,CASSQEFGPGQGQFF,.
few,.,TRBJ2-7,TRBV7-8,14,CASSLEARSYEQYF,TGTGCCAGCAGCTTAGAGGCTAGGTCCTACGAGCAGTACTTC
.,.,TRBJ2-7,TRBV23-1,12,CASRDITYEQYF,TGCGCCAGCAGAGACATAACCTACGAGCAGTACTTC
.,.,TRBJ2-1,TRBV11-2,15,CASSLGQGAYNEQFF,TGTGCCAGCAGCTTAGGGCAGGGTGCCTACAATGAGCAGTTCTTC
.,TRBD2,TRBJ2-3,TRBV28,14,CASRSGSDVDTQYF,TGTGCCAGCCGTAGCGGGAGTGACGTGGATACGCAGTATTTT
few,.,TRBJ1-5,TRBV19,15,CASSITRPYNQPQHF,TGTGCCAGTAGTATAACCAGGCCCTACAATCAGCCCCAGCATTTT
few,.,TRBJ2-6,TRBV11-1,18,CASSGQRPQAPGANVLTF,TGTGCCAGCAGCGGACAGCGTCCCCAGGCTCCTGGGGCCAACGTCCTGACTTTC
.,TRBD1,TRBJ2-3,TRBV7-6,16,CASSLQQGAFLDTQYF,TGTGCCAGCAGCCTGCAACAGGGGGCTTTTTTAGATACGCAGTATTTT
.,.,TRBJ2-5,TRBV18,14,CASSLLGAGETQYF,TGTGCCAGCTCACTTCTGGGGGCAGGAGAGACCCAGTACTTC
many,.,TRBJ1-1,TRBV7-3,13,CASREQGNTEAFF,TGTGCCAGCAGGGAACAGGGGAACACTGAAGCTTTCTTT
few,.,TRBJ2-3,TRBV27,12,CASRGSLTTQYF,TGTGCCAGCAGAGGCTCCCTCACTACGCAGTATTTT
few,.,TRBJ1-4,TRBV2,11,CASRNYEKLFF,TGTGCCAGCAGGAACTATGAAAAACTGTTTTTT
many,TRBD2,TRBJ2-1,TRBV7-9,14,CASSLLAGGMEQFF,TGTGCCAGCAGCCTTTTAGCGGGAGGGATGGAGCAGTTCTTC
.,TRBD1,TRBJ2-3,TRBV9,14,CASSRDRAGDTQYF,TGTGCCAGCAGCCGAGACAGGGCGGGCGATACGCAGTATTTT
.,TRBD2,TRBJ2-7,TRBV4-1,17,CASSQAYWTSGSYEQYF,TGCGCCAGCAGCCAAGCATATTGGACTAGCGGCTCCTACGAGCAGTACTTC
few,TRBD2,TRBJ2-1,TRBV25-1,11,CASGRGLGQFF,TGTGCCAGCGGCAGGGGACTAGGGCAGTTCTTC
.,TRBD2,TRBJ2-3,TRBV4-2,17,CASSQRAGGSGTDTQYF,TGTGCCAGCAGCCAACGCGCGGGAGGGTCTGGCACAGATACGCAGTATTTT
.,.,TRBJ2-7,TRBV2,12,CASSGGPYEQYF,TGTGCCAGCAGTGGCGGCCCCTACGAGCAGTACTTC
many,TRBD2,TRBJ2-5,TRBV29-1,12,CSGEGLAQTQYF,TGCAGCGGCGAAGGACTAGCCCAGACCCAGTACTTC
.,.,TRBJ2-5,TRBV5-6,14,CASGDFEGGETQYF,TGTGCCAGCGGGGACTTCGAGGGCGGAGAGACCCAGTACTTC
many,.,TRBJ2-2,TRBV11-2,13,CASSPRTTGELFF,TGTGCCAGCAGCCCGCGGACCACCGGGGAGCTGTTTTTT
many,.,TRBJ2-1,TRBV5-4,13,CASSLDRKNEQFF,TGTGCCAGCAGCTTGGACAGGAAGAATGAGCAGTTCTTC
few,.,TRBJ1-2,TRBV29-1,12,CSVGTDYRGYTF,TGCAGCGTTGGGACAGATTATCGGGGCTACACCTTC
few,.,TRBJ2-7,TRBV11-2,12,CASSQESREQYF,TGTGCCAGCAGCCAAGAGTCTCGGGAGCAGTACTTC
.,TRBD2,TRBJ2-1,TRBV13,18,CASSLDVRDGGSYNEQFF,TGTGCCAGCAGCTTAGATGTACGGGACGGGGGGTCCTACAATGAGCAGTTCTTC
.,.,TRBJ2-2,TRBV7-3,13,CASSQEGTGELFF,TGTGCCAGCAGCCAAGAGGGCACCGGGGAGCTGTTTTTT
few,.,TRBJ2-1,TRBV6-1,15,CASSERVGRRDEQFF,TGTGCCAGCAGTGAAAGGGTTGGCAGGCGGGACGAGCAGTTCTTC
.,TRBD1,TRBJ2-3,TRBV29-1,13,CSPRDRYTDTQYF,TGCAGCCCCAGGGACAGATACACAGATACGCAGTATTTT
few,TRBD2,TRBJ2-1,TRBV7-8,15,CASSPTSGEFLEQFF,TGTGCCAGCAGCCCGACTAGCGGGGAATTTCTTGAGCAGTTCTTC
few,.,TRBJ2-2,TRBV7-3,16,CASSLGSPGGTGELFF,TGTGCCAGCAGCTTAGGTTCTCCCGGGGGCACCGGGGAGCTGTTTTTT
few,TRBD1,TRBJ2-1,TRBV20-1,11,CSARQGDEQFF,TGCAGTGCGAGACAGGGGGATGAGCAGTTCTTC
.,.,TRBJ1-5,TRBV4-1,16,CASSQVWQGDNQPQHF,TGCGCCAGCAGCCAAGTCTGGCAGGGCGATAATCAGCCCCAGCATTTT
.,.,TRBJ1-1,TRBV7-2,16,CASSLAQVQANTEAFF,TGTGCCAGCAGCTTAGCGCAGGTACAGGCGAACACTGAAGCTTTCTTT
.,TRBD1,TRBJ2-2,TRBV5-4,16,CASSLGTAKNTGELFF,TGTGCCAGCAGCCTCGGGACAGCCAAGAACACCGGGGAGCTGTTTTTT
few,.,TRBJ2-5,TRBV6-5,11,CASRRAETQYF,TGTGCCAGCAGACGCGCGGAGACCCAGTACTTC
.,TRBD1,TRBJ2-2,TRBV5-4,14,CASSGRQGTGELFF,TGTGCCAGCAGCGGGCGACAGGGCACCGGGGAGCTGTTTTTT
few,TRBD2,TRBJ2-6,TRBV5-4,16,CASSSGEGAGANVLTF,TGTGCCAGCAGCTCGGGGGAGGGCGCTGGGGCCAACGTCCTGACTTTC
few,.,TRBJ2-5,TRBV6-6,14,CASSYGQNSETQYF,TGTGCCAGCAGTTACGGCCAGAATTCGGAGACCCAGTACTTC